This T cell receptor beta chain was sequenced during a study of blood T cell repertoires in COVID-19. Study at large: Donors in the United States, Italy and Spain gave samples during acute or convalescent COVID-19.

Authors' processing steps: Amplification of reference gene primers was used by the study to estimate nucleated cell counts. Profiled with immunoSEQ multiplex PCR; TCRdb holds only in-frame clones, not every one. V and J calls and clone size are those listed in that table; D and trimming were worked out from the DNA. The sample consists of about 110,000 clones, approximately 79% of them appearing once. V was shortened by 8 bases and J by 5 bases, with 13 bases between the two germline ends. The germline V gene encodes CDR1 MNHEY and CDR2 SVGAGI. The CDR3 covers 13 residues. Sequencing was done on a sample of peripheral blood. The source of this sequence is a man between 65 and 85 years old with active or convalescent COVID-19. The gene calls are TRBV6-5 and TRBJ1-3; D gene unclear. This CDR3 reads CASSPPGRNTIYF. The CDR3 DNA reads TGTGCCAGCTCTCCGCCTGGCAGAAACACCATATATTTT.